The 2 T cell receptor beta chains in this list originate from one sample, sequenced in a study of cytomegalovirus exposure and HLA in healthy donors. 60 Vbeta and 13 Jbeta primers were used in PCR. The assay was immunoSEQ multiplex PCR, and TCRdb's table has in-frame clones only and misses some. This table holds around 150,000 clones, roughly 85% found once. Material for sequencing was PBMCs. These receptors all stem from a man aged 35 to 55 in good health and CMV-seropositive.

This clone was picked up one time. This chain uses TRBV9 with TRBJ1-6; 7 bases are shared with TRBD1. Unmatched junction bases numbered 24, after V lost 3 bases and J lost 6 bases. This CDR3 comprises 21 residues. The germline V gene has CDR1 SGDLS and CDR2 YYNGEE. CDR3 region: CASSETDRDIYHSTINSPLHF. The CDR3 region has the DNA TGTGCCAGCAGCGAAACCGACAGGGATATTTACCACTCCACTATTAATTCACCCCTCCACTTT.

On this clone itself: The identical CDR3 is also encoded by other nucleotide sequences in the sample. This chain links TRBV5-1 with TRBJ2-5, with D perhaps matching TRBD2 (6 bases). The CDR3 runs 14 residues. V was pared by 0 bases and J by 2 bases, with 8 bases between. CDR1 is SGHRS, CDR2 YFSETQ, per germline. The CDR3 DNA reads as TGCGCCAGCAGCTTGGCCAGCGGGCAAGAGACCCAGTACTTC. It is translated as CASSLASGQETQYF.